This entry is about one T cell receptor (beta chain). Its antigen is not identified. These data originate in a study of CD8 T cells in ankylosing spondylitis. Quantitative molecular-barcoded 5'-RACE generated the TCR beta libraries. TCRdb re-called the 5' RACE reads with MiXCR, one entry per CDR3 protein. The sample has some 85,000 distinct CDR3 sequences; about 8.1% are singletons. Study-level findings and limits: There was a TCR beta motif, made of several highly homologous variants, that appeared characteristic of ankylosing spondylitis blood.

The sequence derives from a male donor with ankylosing spondylitis. The specimen sequenced was blood, either unsorted or a sorted T cell fraction (not recorded which).

The CDR3 reads CASSIIQGAYNEQFF. DNA for the CDR3: TGTGCCAGTAGTATAATTCAAGGGGCCTACAATGAGCAGTTCTTC. The genes are TRBV19 and TRBJ2-1; D might be TRBD1 (5 bases). In germline, CDR1 is LNHDA, CDR2 SQIVND (reference sequence). The germline V and J ends were trimmed by 2 bases and 2 bases, with 10 bases remaining between them. The CDR3 length is 15 residues.